This section outlines one TCR beta chain sequence together with its context. This clone was counted a single time. This clone's antigen is unknown. Within one base of it there is no much larger clone, and no base qualities were kept. The time point label, read with the paper, signifies: baseline before first vaccination. The vaccinee samples were drawn from two UK trials, COV001 and COV002, one of which was a single-blind randomized controlled phase 2/3 trial testing AZD1222 (ChAdOx1 nCoV-19) in healthy adults. Trial participant PBMC samples were collected at day 0 and day 28 after the second dose for TCRbeta chain sequencing. Counted from cysteine to phenylalanine, this CDR3 has 14 amino acids. This entry keeps only the CDR3 DNA: 42 bases, framed from base 1. As encoded in the germline V gene, CDR1 is SGHTA while CDR2 is FQGTGA. The junction shows trimming of 3 bases on V and 0 bases on J, plus 8 bases between the germline ends.

The data derive from a study of T cell responses to AZD1222 COVID-19 vaccine (dated by TCRdb to the early 2020s). General notes on the study: AZD1222 recipients given second doses at about 4 weeks or at about 12 weeks were pooled, since spike-specific TCR depth and breadth were not found to differ between the two schedules. Trial participants were enrolled by age into subgroups of 18-55, 56-69 and 70-plus years, and 148, 28 and 57 TCR-sequenced participants, respectively, were included in these subgroups. A total of approximately 240 trial participants underwent TCR sequencing, of whom about 200 had received two doses of AZD1222 and about 26 had received two doses of the MenACWY control vaccine. General conclusions and limits of the study: Nearly half of unique spike-specific TCRs reportedly recognized epitopes outside regions mutated in the B.1.351 and B.1.1.7 variants. The 56-69-year group was small, and its depth increase did not reach significance, likely because of low power. Participants were mostly white British and included more females than males, and it was suggested by the authors that clonal diversity may have been underestimated. Conclusions about previously exposed vaccinees are limited, since just 6 or 7 AZD1222 recipients were seropositive for SARS-CoV-2 at baseline. The whole spike protein was spanned by vaccine-associated CD4 TCRs, and dominant responses were seen in regions 160-218 and 743-854. Spike-specific TCR breadth and depth rose significantly after two AZD1222 doses compared with day 0 and with MenACWY recipients. Because no day 14 peak-response samples were available, repertoires were characterized only after the peak T cell response.

The CDR3 regions of human TCRbeta chains were analyzed by immunosequencing. The authors' analysis ran thus. Repertoire TCRs were checked for matches against a reference library of SARS-CoV-2-specific TCRs that had been generated using the MIRA antigen-specificity platform. Breadth was defined as the fraction of unique TCRs that were SARS-CoV-2-associated. Depth was defined as the fraction of total T cells that were SARS-CoV-2-associated. Each spike-specific TCR was assigned to its reactive spike region and to a CD4 or CD8 class using the MIRA data. Log10-transformed breadth and depth values were compared by one-way ANOVA with Sidak's multiple comparisons tests. This is the immuneACCESS table as TCRdb keeps it, with only in-frame sequences that have V and J called. A part of the clones is gone; compared with another copy, unresolved V genes explain less than half, and the rest is unexplained. That table supplies the V and J calls and clone size; D and trimming were determined from the DNA. The sample table lists about 97,000 clones, roughly 91% of them with a count of one. The leading ten clones occupy about 7.8% of the sample.

This clonotype originated in an adult in good health. Rearrangement joined TRBV7-3 to TRBJ1-2; the D gene is not confidently resolved. The sample consisted of peripheral blood, taken on day 0 of AZD1222 vaccination. The CDR3 corresponds to CASSFRGTNYGYTF. In nucleotides, the sequence is TGTGCCAGCAGCTTTCGTGGGACTAACTATGGCTACACCTTC.